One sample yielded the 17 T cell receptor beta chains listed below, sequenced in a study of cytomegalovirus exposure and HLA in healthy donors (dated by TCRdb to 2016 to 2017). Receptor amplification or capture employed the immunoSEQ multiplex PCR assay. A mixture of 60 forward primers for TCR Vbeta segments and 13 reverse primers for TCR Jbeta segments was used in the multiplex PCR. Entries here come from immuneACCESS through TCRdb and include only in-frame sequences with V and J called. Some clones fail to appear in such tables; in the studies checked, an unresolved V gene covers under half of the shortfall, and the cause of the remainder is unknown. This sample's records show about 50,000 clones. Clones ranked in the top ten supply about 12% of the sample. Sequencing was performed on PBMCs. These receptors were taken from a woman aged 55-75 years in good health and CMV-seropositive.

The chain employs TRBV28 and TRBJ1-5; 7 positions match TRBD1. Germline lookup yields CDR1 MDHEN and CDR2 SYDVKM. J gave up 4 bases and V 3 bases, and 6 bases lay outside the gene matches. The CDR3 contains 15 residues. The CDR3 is CASSFGTVTNQPQHF. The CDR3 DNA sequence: TGTGCCAGCAGTTTCGGGACAGTGACAAATCAGCCCCAGCATTTT.

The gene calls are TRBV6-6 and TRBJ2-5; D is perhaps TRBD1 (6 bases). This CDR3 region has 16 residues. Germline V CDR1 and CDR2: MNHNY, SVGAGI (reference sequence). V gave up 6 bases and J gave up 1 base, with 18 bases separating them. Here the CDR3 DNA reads TGTGCCAGCAGCCTTTTCGGCCAGGGGAGCCAAGAGACCCAGTACTTC. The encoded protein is CASSLFGQGSQETQYF.

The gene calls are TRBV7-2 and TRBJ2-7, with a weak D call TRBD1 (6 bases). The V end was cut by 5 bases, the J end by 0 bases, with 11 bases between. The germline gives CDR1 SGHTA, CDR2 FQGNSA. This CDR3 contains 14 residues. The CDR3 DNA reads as TGTGCCAGCAGCCCGTGGGACAACTCCTACGAGCAGTACTTC. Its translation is CASSPWDNSYEQYF.

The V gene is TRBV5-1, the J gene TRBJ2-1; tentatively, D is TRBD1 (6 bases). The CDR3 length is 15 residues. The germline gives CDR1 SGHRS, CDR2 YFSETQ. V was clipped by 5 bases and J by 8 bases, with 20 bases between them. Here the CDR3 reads CASSPPGMGADEQFF. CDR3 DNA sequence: TGCGCCAGCAGTCCCCCCGGGATGGGGGCGGATGAGCAGTTCTTC.

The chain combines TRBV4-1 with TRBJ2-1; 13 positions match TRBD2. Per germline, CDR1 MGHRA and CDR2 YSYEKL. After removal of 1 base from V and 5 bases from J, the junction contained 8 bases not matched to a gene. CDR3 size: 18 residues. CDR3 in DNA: TGCGCCAGCAGCCAAGCGAGACTAGCGGGGGGCAACGACAATGAGCAGTTCTTC. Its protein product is CASSQARLAGGNDNEQFF.

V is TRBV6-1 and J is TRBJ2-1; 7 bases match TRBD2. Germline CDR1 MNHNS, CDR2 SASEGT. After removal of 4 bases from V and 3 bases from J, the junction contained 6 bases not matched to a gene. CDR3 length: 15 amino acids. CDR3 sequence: CASSAQGGGYNEQFF. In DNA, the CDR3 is TGTGCCAGCAGTGCGCAGGGCGGGGGCTACAATGAGCAGTTCTTC.

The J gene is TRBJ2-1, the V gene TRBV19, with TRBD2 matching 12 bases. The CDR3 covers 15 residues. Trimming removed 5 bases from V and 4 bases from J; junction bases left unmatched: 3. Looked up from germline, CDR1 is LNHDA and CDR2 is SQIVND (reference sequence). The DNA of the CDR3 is TGTGCCAGTAGTGAGACTAGCGGGGGATACAATGAGCAGTTCTTC. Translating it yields CASSETSGGYNEQFF.

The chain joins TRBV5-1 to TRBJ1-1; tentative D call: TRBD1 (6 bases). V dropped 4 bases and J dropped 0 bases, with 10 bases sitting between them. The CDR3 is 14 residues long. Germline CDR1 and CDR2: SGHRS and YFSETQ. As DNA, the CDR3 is TGCGCCAGCAGCCTCGGGACATTGAACACTGAAGCTTTCTTT. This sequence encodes CASSLGTLNTEAFF.

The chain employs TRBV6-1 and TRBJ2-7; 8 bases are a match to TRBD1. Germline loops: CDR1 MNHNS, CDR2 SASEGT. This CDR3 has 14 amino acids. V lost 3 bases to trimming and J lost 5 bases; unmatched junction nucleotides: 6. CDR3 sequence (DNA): TGTGCCAGCAGTGATCAGGACAGGGCCCACGAGCAGTACTTC. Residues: CASSDQDRAHEQYF.

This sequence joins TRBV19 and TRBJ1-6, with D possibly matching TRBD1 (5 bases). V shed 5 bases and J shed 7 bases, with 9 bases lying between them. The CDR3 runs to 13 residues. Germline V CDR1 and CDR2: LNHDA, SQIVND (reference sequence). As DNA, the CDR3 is TGTGCCAGTAGTCCAGGGATAAATTCACCCCTCCACTTT. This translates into CASSPGINSPLHF.

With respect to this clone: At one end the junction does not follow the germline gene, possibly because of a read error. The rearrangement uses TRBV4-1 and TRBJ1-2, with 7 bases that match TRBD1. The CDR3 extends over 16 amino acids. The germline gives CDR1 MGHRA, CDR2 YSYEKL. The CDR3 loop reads CASSQAAFGTANGCTF. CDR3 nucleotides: TGCGCCAGCAGCCAAGCCGCTTTCGGGACAGCCAATGGCTGCACCTTC.

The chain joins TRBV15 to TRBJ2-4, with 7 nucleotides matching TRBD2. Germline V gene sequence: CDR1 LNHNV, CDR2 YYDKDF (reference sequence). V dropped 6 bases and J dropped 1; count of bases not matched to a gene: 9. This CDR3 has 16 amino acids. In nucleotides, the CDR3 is TGTGCCACCAGTACCGGGGGGACCCGGGCCAAAAACATTCAGTACTTC. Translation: CATSTGGTRAKNIQYF.

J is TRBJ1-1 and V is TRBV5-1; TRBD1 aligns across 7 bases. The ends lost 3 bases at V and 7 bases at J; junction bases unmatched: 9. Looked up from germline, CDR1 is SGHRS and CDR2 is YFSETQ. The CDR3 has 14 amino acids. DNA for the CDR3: TGCGCCAGCAGCTCCGGGACAGTAGGGAATGAAGCTTTCTTT. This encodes CASSSGTVGNEAFF.

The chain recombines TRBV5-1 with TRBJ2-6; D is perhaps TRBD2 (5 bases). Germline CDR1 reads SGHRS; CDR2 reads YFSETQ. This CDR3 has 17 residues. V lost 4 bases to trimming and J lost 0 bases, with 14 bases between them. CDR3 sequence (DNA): TGCGCCAGCAGCGAGGGCAGCTACCTCTCTGGGGCCAACGTCCTGACTTTC. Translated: CASSEGSYLSGANVLTF.

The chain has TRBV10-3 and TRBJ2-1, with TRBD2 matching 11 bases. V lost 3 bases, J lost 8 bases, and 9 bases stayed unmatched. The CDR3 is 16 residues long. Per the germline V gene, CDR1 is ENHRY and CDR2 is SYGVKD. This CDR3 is CAISELAGAVSDEQFF. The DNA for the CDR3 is TGTGCCATCAGTGAACTAGCGGGGGCCGTTTCCGATGAGCAGTTCTTC.

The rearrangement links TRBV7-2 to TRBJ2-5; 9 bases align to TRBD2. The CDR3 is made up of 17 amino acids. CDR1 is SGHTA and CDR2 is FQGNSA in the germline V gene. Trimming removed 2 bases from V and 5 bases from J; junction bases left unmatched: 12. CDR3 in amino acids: CASSLFRAGGLPETQYF. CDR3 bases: TGTGCCAGCAGCTTATTTCGAGCGGGGGGACTCCCGGAGACCCAGTACTTC.

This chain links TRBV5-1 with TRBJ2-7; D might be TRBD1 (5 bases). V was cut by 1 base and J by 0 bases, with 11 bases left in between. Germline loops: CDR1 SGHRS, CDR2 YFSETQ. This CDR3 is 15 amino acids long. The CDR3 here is CASSLWADSSYEQYF. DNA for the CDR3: TGCGCCAGCAGCTTGTGGGCAGACAGCTCCTACGAGCAGTACTTC.